This is a list of T cell receptor beta chains from one sample in a study of T-cell memory formation after mild COVID-19. MiXCR, run by TCRdb on the 5' RACE reads, gives a single entry per CDR3 protein. The data hold 200,000 or so distinct CDR3 sequences, with 16% observed a single time. Sequencing input: PBMCs or a T cell subset sorted from them (not recorded which). The receptors were sampled from an adult woman who had mild COVID-19 (a few samples of this study predate the infection). Cell type and time point are not known. Each CDR3 is given with its conserved first and last residue. The order of the fields is CDR3 protein, CDR3 DNA, D gene, J gene, CDR3 length, V gene, clone size. A D gene is named only where the DNA matches it firmly. Clone size is given for some rows only: seen once, a few or many times, or a class if the clone is expanded.

CDR3: CASSPGWGTEQYF
DNA: TGTGCCAGCTCACCCGGGTGGGGGACCGAGCAGTACTTC
D: NA
J: TRBJ2-7
length: 13
V: TRBV18
size: NA

CDR3: CSATGGASQPQHF
DNA: TGCAGTGCCACAGGGGGCGCGAGCCAGCCCCAGCATTTT
D: TRBD1
J: TRBJ1-5
length: 13
V: TRBV20-1
size: NA

CDR3: CATSAPGLDNEQFF
DNA: TGTGCCACCAGTGCTCCGGGACTAGACAATGAGCAGTTCTTC
D: TRBD2
J: TRBJ2-1
length: 14
V: TRBV24-1
size: NA

CDR3: CSPTREGVENGYTF
DNA: TGCAGCCCCACCCGAGAGGGGGTGGAGAATGGCTACACCTTC
D: NA
J: TRBJ1-2
length: 14
V: TRBV20-1
size: few

CDR3: CASSFNSLSSDTQYF
DNA: TGTGCCAGCAGTTTCAACAGCCTTTCATCAGATACGCAGTATTTT
D: NA
J: TRBJ2-3
length: 15
V: TRBV12-3/TRBV12-4
size: few

CDR3: CAISSWVPNTGELFF
DNA: TGTGCCATCAGTTCCTGGGTTCCGAACACCGGGGAGCTGTTTTTT
D: NA
J: TRBJ2-2
length: 15
V: TRBV10-3
size: few

CDR3: CSARQGDYGYTF
DNA: TGCAGCGCCCGACAGGGTGACTATGGCTACACCTTC
D: TRBD1
J: TRBJ1-2
length: 12
V: TRBV29-1
size: NA

CDR3: CAISPRTADEQYF
DNA: TGTGCCATCTCCCCCCGGACGGCGGACGAGCAGTACTTC
D: NA
J: TRBJ2-7
length: 13
V: TRBV10-3
size: NA

CDR3: CASSVLNPGDEQYF
DNA: TGTGCCAGCAGCGTGCTCAATCCGGGGGACGAGCAGTACTTC
D: NA
J: TRBJ2-7
length: 14
V: TRBV5-5
size: few

CDR3: CSVAGQGNEQFF
DNA: TGCAGCGTGGCTGGACAGGGCAATGAGCAGTTCTTC
D: TRBD1
J: TRBJ2-1
length: 12
V: TRBV29-1
size: NA

CDR3: CASSAPGARETQYF
DNA: TGCGCCAGCAGCGCGCCCGGGGCGAGAGAGACCCAGTACTTC
D: NA
J: TRBJ2-5
length: 14
V: TRBV5-1
size: few

CDR3: CASSVALSSGPYNEQFF
DNA: TGTGCCAGCAGCGTAGCTTTGTCTAGCGGGCCATACAATGAGCAGTTCTTC
D: TRBD2
J: TRBJ2-1
length: 17
V: TRBV9
size: NA

CDR3: CASSLVPAGGGADTQYF
DNA: TGTGCCAGCAGCTTAGTCCCGGCAGGGGGTGGGGCAGATACGCAGTATTTT
D: TRBD1
J: TRBJ2-3
length: 17
V: TRBV7-2
size: few

CDR3: CASSRQGVFGTDTQYF
DNA: TGTGCCAGCAGTCGACAGGGGGTCTTCGGCACAGATACGCAGTATTTT
D: TRBD1
J: TRBJ2-3
length: 16
V: TRBV6-5
size: few

CDR3: CASSLSGGLNTEAFF
DNA: TGTGCCAGCAGTTTGTCGGGGGGATTGAACACTGAAGCTTTCTTT
D: NA
J: TRBJ1-1
length: 15
V: TRBV12-3/TRBV12-4
size: few

CDR3: CASSFQRGDVYNEQFF
DNA: TGCGCCAGCAGCTTTCAGCGGGGGGACGTCTACAATGAGCAGTTCTTC
D: TRBD2
J: TRBJ2-1
length: 16
V: TRBV5-1
size: many

CDR3: CASSPSPPDTQYF
DNA: TGTGCCAGCAGCCCGTCTCCCCCAGATACGCAGTATTTT
D: NA
J: TRBJ2-3
length: 13
V: TRBV9
size: few

CDR3: CSARVRTSASYEQYF
DNA: TGCAGTGCTAGAGTCCGGACTAGCGCCTCCTACGAGCAGTACTTC
D: TRBD2
J: TRBJ2-7
length: 15
V: TRBV20-1
size: NA

CDR3: CASSFRFLEQYF
DNA: TGTGCCAGCAGTTTCCGTTTCCTGGAGCAGTACTTC
D: NA
J: TRBJ2-7
length: 12
V: TRBV12-3/TRBV12-4
size: NA

CDR3: CASSSGTGSDGYTF
DNA: TGCGCCAGCAGCTCCGGGACAGGGAGCGATGGCTACACCTTC
D: TRBD1
J: TRBJ1-2
length: 14
V: TRBV5-1
size: NA

CDR3: CSARDEAVAQPQHF
DNA: TGCAGTGCTAGAGATGAGGCCGTCGCTCAGCCCCAGCATTTT
D: NA
J: TRBJ1-5
length: 14
V: TRBV20-1
size: few

CDR3: CASSPYRGRFGELFF
DNA: TGTGCCAGCAGCCCATACAGGGGGCGGTTCGGGGAGCTGTTTTTT
D: TRBD1
J: TRBJ2-2
length: 15
V: TRBV11-2
size: few

CDR3: CASSLGSKNIQYF
DNA: TGTGCCAGCAGCCTGGGATCGAAAAACATTCAGTACTTC
D: NA
J: TRBJ2-4
length: 13
V: TRBV3-1
size: few

CDR3: CAISESTGPSYEQYF
DNA: TGTGCCATCAGTGAGTCGACCGGGCCCTCCTACGAGCAGTACTTC
D: NA
J: TRBJ2-7
length: 15
V: TRBV10-3
size: NA

CDR3: CSARPGTGGTGEYF
DNA: TGCAGTGCTAGACCCGGGACAGGGGGTACCGGAGAGTACTTC
D: TRBD1
J: TRBJ2-7
length: 14
V: TRBV20-1
size: few

CDR3: CAISGTDNEQFF
DNA: TGTGCCATCTCCGGGACGGACAATGAGCAGTTCTTC
D: NA
J: TRBJ2-1
length: 12
V: TRBV10-3
size: NA

CDR3: CASTRDGGQETQYF
DNA: TGTGCCAGCACCAGAGATGGGGGCCAAGAGACCCAGTACTTC
D: NA
J: TRBJ2-5
length: 14
V: TRBV6-2/TRBV6-3
size: few

CDR3: CATSDVTWGEQFF
DNA: TGTGCCACCAGTGATGTCACTTGGGGTGAGCAGTTCTTC
D: NA
J: TRBJ2-1
length: 13
V: TRBV24-1
size: NA

CDR3: CASSYGTGTNSPLHF
DNA: TGTGCCAGCAGCTACGGGACAGGCACAAATTCACCCCTCCACTTT
D: TRBD1
J: TRBJ1-6
length: 15
V: TRBV7-2
size: NA

CDR3: CASSLEGTLNTEAFF
DNA: TGTGCCAGCAGCTTAGAAGGCACTCTGAACACTGAAGCTTTCTTT
D: NA
J: TRBJ1-1
length: 15
V: TRBV7-9
size: few

CDR3: CASSYQVTSGSNSYEQYF
DNA: TGTGCCAGCAGTTACCAGGTGACTAGCGGGAGTAACTCCTACGAGCAGTACTTC
D: TRBD2
J: TRBJ2-7
length: 18
V: TRBV6-5
size: NA

CDR3: CASSKERASYEQYF
DNA: TGTGCCAGCAGCAAGGAGCGGGCCTCCTACGAGCAGTACTTC
D: NA
J: TRBJ2-7
length: 14
V: TRBV7-2
size: NA

CDR3: CASRLTSVSTDTQYF
DNA: TGTGCAAGTCGCTTGACTAGCGTGAGCACAGATACGCAGTATTTT
D: NA
J: TRBJ2-3
length: 15
V: TRBV12-2
size: few

CDR3: CASSLRPAYEQYF
DNA: TGCGCCAGCAGCCTACGACCAGCGTACGAGCAGTACTTC
D: NA
J: TRBJ2-7
length: 13
V: TRBV5-1
size: few

CDR3: CASSFRTGSLGGYTF
DNA: TGTGCCAGCAGTTTTCGTACAGGGTCCCTAGGTGGCTACACCTTC
D: NA
J: TRBJ1-2
length: 15
V: TRBV27
size: NA

CDR3: CSVAASGKPNEQFF
DNA: TGCAGCGTTGCGGCTAGCGGGAAACCGAATGAGCAGTTCTTC
D: TRBD2
J: TRBJ2-1
length: 14
V: TRBV29-1
size: few

CDR3: CASSQGQGFGYTF
DNA: TGTGCCAGCAGTCAGGGACAGGGATTCGGCTACACCTTC
D: TRBD1
J: TRBJ1-2
length: 13
V: TRBV12-3/TRBV12-4
size: few

CDR3: CASSGGRDLSYNEQFF
DNA: TGTGCCAGCAGTGGAGGGCGGGACCTATCCTACAATGAGCAGTTCTTC
D: NA
J: TRBJ2-1
length: 16
V: TRBV2
size: once

CDR3: CASSPPRASSYEQYF
DNA: TGTGCCAGCTCACCACCGAGGGCATCGTCCTACGAGCAGTACTTC
D: NA
J: TRBJ2-7
length: 15
V: TRBV18
size: NA

CDR3: CASSLTAGRNIQYF
DNA: TGTGCCAGCAGCTTAACAGCAGGCCGTAACATTCAGTACTTC
D: NA
J: TRBJ2-4
length: 14
V: TRBV7-9
size: few

CDR3: CASSLRGDDLYNEQFF
DNA: TGTGCCAGCAGCCTAAGAGGAGACGATCTCTACAATGAGCAGTTCTTC
D: NA
J: TRBJ2-1
length: 16
V: TRBV4-2
size: NA

CDR3: CASSPTSGAYNEQFF
DNA: TGTGCCAGCTCACCTACTAGCGGAGCGTACAATGAGCAGTTCTTC
D: TRBD2
J: TRBJ2-1
length: 15
V: TRBV18
size: NA